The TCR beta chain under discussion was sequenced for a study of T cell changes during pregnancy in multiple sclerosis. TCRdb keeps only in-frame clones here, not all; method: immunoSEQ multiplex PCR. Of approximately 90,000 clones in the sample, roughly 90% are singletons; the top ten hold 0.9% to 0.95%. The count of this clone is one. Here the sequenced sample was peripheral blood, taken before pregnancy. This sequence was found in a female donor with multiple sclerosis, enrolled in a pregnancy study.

In DNA, the CDR3 is TGCGCCAGTCAAATTCCAGGGCCCGGGGGCACTGAAGCTTTCTTT. Encoded protein: CASQIPGPGGTEAFF. The genes are TRBV4-1 and TRBJ1-1; D may be TRBD1 (5 bases). The CDR3 sequence is 15 residues long. CDR1 MGHRA and CDR2 YSYEKL come from the germline V gene. Trimming took 9 bases from V and 4 from J, leaving 21 bases between them.